The entry below gives a single T cell receptor beta chain sequence along with its context. Other nucleotide sequences from this sample produce the same CDR3. This sample is drawn from a study of blood T cell repertoires in COVID-19. The CDR3 covers 12 residues. Trimming cost V 5 bases and J 8 bases, with 12 bases left between them. Germline-derived CDR1 and CDR2 are LNHDA and SQIVND (reference sequence). Some clones are missing from TCRdb's copy, which holds only in-frame ones; the method was immunoSEQ multiplex PCR. The data hold under 150,000 clones, with roughly 83% observed a single time. The V gene is TRBV19, the J gene TRBJ1-2; the D gene is possibly TRBD1 (5 bases). The origin of this receptor is a man aged 40-49 years with acute COVID-19. Sequences were obtained from PBMCs or T cells enriched from blood (not recorded which). The chain's CDR3 is CASSGQGRGYTF. The CDR3, as DNA: TGTGCCAGTAGTGGGCAGGGAAGAGGCTACACCTTC. Based on the CDR3 plus reference TRBV19 and TRBJ1-2, the full variable domain is DGGITQSPKYLFRKEGQNVTLSCEQNLNHDAMYWYRQDPGQGLRLIYYSQIVNDFQKGDIAEGYSVSREKKESFPLTVTSAQKNPTAFYLCASSGQGRGYTFGSGTRLTVV.